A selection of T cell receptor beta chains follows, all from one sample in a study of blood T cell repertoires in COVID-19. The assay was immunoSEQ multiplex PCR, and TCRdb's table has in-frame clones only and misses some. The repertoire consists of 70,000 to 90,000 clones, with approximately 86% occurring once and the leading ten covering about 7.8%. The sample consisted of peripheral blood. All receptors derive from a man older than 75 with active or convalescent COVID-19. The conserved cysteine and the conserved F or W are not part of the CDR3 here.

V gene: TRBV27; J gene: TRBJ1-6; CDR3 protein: ATRYGQGARNSPLH
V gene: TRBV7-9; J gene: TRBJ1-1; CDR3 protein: ASSFAGSEDEDTEAF
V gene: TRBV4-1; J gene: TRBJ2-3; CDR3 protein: ASSPPTGGSDTQY
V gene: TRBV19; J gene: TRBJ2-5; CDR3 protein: ASSGGGWQETQY
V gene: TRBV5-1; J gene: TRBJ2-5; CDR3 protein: ASSSGLAGGLKETQY
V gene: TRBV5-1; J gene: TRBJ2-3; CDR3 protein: ASSRQGAITDTQY
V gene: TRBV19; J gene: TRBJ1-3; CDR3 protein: ASSRTGISGNTIY
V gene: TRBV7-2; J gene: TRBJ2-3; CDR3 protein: ASSPGRGSDTQY
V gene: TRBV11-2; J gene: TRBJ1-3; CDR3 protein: ASSLTGLSGNTIY
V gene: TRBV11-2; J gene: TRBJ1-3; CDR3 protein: ASSLARDSFSGNTIY
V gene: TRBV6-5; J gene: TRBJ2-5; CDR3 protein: ASRLRRGQQETQY
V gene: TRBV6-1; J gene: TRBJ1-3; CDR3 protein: ASSVRFRNSGNTIY
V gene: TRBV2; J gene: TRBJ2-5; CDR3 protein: ASSPQAAFGTQY
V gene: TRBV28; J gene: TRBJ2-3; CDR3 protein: ASSAYRDTRVNTDTQY
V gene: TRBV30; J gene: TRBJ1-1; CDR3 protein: AWSTNMNTEAF
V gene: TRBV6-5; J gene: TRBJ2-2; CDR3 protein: ASSYVGTGNTGELF
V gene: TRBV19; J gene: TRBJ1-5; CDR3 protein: ASSRGQVIYSNQPQH
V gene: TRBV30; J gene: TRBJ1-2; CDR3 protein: AWMDMSYGYT
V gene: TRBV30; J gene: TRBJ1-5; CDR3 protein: AMMGAVGNQPQH
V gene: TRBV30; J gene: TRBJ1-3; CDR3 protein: AWSPQGYTIY